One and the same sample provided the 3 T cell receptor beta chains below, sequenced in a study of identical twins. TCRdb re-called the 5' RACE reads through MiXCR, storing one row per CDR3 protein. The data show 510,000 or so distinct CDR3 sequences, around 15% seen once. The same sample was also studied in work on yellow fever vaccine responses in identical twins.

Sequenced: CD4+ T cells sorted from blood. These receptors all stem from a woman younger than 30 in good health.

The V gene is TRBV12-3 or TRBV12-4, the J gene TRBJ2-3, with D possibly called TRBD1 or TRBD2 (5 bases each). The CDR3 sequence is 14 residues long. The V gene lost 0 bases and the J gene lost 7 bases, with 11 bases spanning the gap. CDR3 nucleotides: TGTGCCAGCAGTTTAGCGGGACGGTTATATACGCAGTATTTT. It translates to CASSLAGRLYTQYF.

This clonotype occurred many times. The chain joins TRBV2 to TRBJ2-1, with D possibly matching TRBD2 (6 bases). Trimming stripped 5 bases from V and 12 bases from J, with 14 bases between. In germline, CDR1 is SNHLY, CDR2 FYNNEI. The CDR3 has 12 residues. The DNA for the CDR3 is TGTGCCAGCAGTTCGTCGGGAGAAACGCAGTTCTTC. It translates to CASSSSGETQFF.

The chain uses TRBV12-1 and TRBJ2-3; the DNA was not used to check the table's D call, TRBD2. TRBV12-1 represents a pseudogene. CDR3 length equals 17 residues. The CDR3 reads CASSFEVASGGTDTQYF. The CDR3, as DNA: TGTGCCAGCAGCTTTGAGGTTGCTAGCGGGGGCACAGATACGCAGTATTTT.